A selection of T cell receptor beta chains follows, all from one sample in a study of T cell responses to AZD1222 COVID-19 vaccine. Clones were read by immunoSEQ multiplex PCR, and TCRdb kept only the in-frame ones, dropping some. The table includes roughly 130,000 clones, 88% detected once. Sequences were derived from peripheral blood, sampled on day 0 of AZD1222 vaccination. The receptors were sampled from an adult in good health. The CDR3 runs from the conserved cysteine through the conserved F or W. A D gene is named only where the DNA matches it firmly. Clone size is shown for a subset of rows, as once, few, many or a class of expanded clone.

d_call: NA; clone_size: NA; v_call: TRBV5-6; j_call: TRBJ1-5; cdr3_length: 15; cdr3_aa: CASSLRGISNQPQHF; cdr3_nt: TGTGCCAGCAGCTTGCGGGGGATAAGCAATCAGCCCCAGCATTTT
d_call: NA; clone_size: NA; v_call: TRBV5-1; j_call: TRBJ1-4; cdr3_length: 16; cdr3_aa: CASSLGQAQFDEKLFF; cdr3_nt: TGCGCCAGCAGCTTGGGCCAGGCGCAATTTGATGAAAAACTGTTTTTT
d_call: NA; clone_size: NA; v_call: TRBV5-1; j_call: TRBJ2-5; cdr3_length: 14; cdr3_aa: CASSLGRAQETQYF; cdr3_nt: TGCGCCAGCAGCTTGGGCAGGGCCCAAGAGACCCAGTACTTC
d_call: NA; clone_size: NA; v_call: TRBV29-1; j_call: TRBJ2-7; cdr3_length: 11; cdr3_aa: CSVPLRYEQYF; cdr3_nt: TGCAGCGTTCCGCTTAGGTACGAGCAGTACTTC
d_call: TRBD1; clone_size: NA; v_call: TRBV5-1; j_call: TRBJ2-3; cdr3_length: 16; cdr3_aa: CASSSWTGGSTDTQYF; cdr3_nt: TGCGCCAGCAGCTCGTGGACAGGGGGTAGCACAGATACGCAGTATTTT
d_call: NA; clone_size: NA; v_call: TRBV6-4; j_call: TRBJ2-7; cdr3_length: 12; cdr3_aa: CGGNRVGREQYF; cdr3_nt: TGTGGGGGAAACCGAGTGGGTCGGGAGCAGTACTTC
d_call: TRBD1; clone_size: NA; v_call: TRBV7-2; j_call: TRBJ1-6; cdr3_length: 15; cdr3_aa: CASSSRTGLNSPLHF; cdr3_nt: TGTGCCAGCAGCTCCCGGACAGGGCTAAATTCACCCCTCCACTTT
d_call: TRBD1; clone_size: NA; v_call: TRBV28; j_call: TRBJ1-2; cdr3_length: 16; cdr3_aa: CASSLGSGTGPYGYTF; cdr3_nt: TGTGCCAGCAGTTTGGGGTCGGGGACAGGACCCTATGGCTACACCTTC
d_call: TRBD1; clone_size: NA; v_call: TRBV5-8; j_call: TRBJ1-5; cdr3_length: 15; cdr3_aa: CASSLGGQGHQPQHF; cdr3_nt: TGTGCCAGCAGCTTGGGAGGACAGGGTCATCAGCCCCAGCATTTT
d_call: TRBD2; clone_size: NA; v_call: TRBV18; j_call: TRBJ2-7; cdr3_length: 13; cdr3_aa: CASSPAGAYEQYF; cdr3_nt: TGTGCCAGCTCACCAGCGGGAGCCTACGAGCAGTACTTC
d_call: TRBD2; clone_size: NA; v_call: TRBV13; j_call: TRBJ2-7; cdr3_length: 16; cdr3_aa: CASSLEAGGGSYEQYF; cdr3_nt: TGTGCCAGCAGCTTAGAAGCAGGCGGGGGCTCCTACGAGCAGTACTTC
d_call: NA; clone_size: once; v_call: TRBV27; j_call: TRBJ1-3; cdr3_length: 13; cdr3_aa: CASSFGVGNTIYF; cdr3_nt: TGTGCCAGCAGTTTTGGTGTCGGAAACACCATATATTTT
d_call: NA; clone_size: NA; v_call: TRBV5-1; j_call: TRBJ1-4; cdr3_length: 16; cdr3_aa: CASTHSQLSTNEKLFF; cdr3_nt: TGCGCCAGCACCCATAGCCAACTCTCAACTAATGAAAAACTGTTTTTT
d_call: NA; clone_size: once; v_call: TRBV6-5; j_call: TRBJ1-1; cdr3_length: 13; cdr3_aa: CASSPGQNTEAFF; cdr3_nt: TGTGCCAGCAGTCCCGGACAGAACACTGAAGCTTTCTTT
d_call: NA; clone_size: NA; v_call: TRBV27; j_call: TRBJ2-2; cdr3_length: 17; cdr3_aa: CASSLLLRSANTGELFF; cdr3_nt: TGTGCCAGCAGTTTATTGTTGCGGTCGGCGAACACCGGGGAGCTGTTTTTT
d_call: NA; clone_size: NA; v_call: TRBV4-1; j_call: TRBJ2-5; cdr3_length: 15; cdr3_aa: CASSQGTSGAETQYF; cdr3_nt: TGCGCCAGCAGCCAAGGGACCAGCGGTGCAGAGACCCAGTACTTC
d_call: NA; clone_size: NA; v_call: TRBV3-1/TRBV3-2; j_call: TRBJ2-3; cdr3_length: 13; cdr3_aa: CASTPEGTDTQYF; cdr3_nt: TGTGCCAGCACCCCCGAGGGCACAGATACGCAGTATTTT
d_call: NA; clone_size: NA; v_call: TRBV5-4; j_call: TRBJ2-2; cdr3_length: 16; cdr3_aa: CASSSKTGINTGELFF; cdr3_nt: TGTGCCAGCAGCTCCAAGACCGGGATAAACACCGGGGAGCTGTTTTTT
d_call: TRBD2; clone_size: few; v_call: TRBV5-4; j_call: TRBJ2-7; cdr3_length: 15; cdr3_aa: CASSLSTSGLYEQYF; cdr3_nt: TGTGCCAGCAGCTTGTCCACTAGCGGGTTGTACGAGCAGTACTTC
d_call: NA; clone_size: NA; v_call: TRBV5-1; j_call: TRBJ2-7; cdr3_length: 16; cdr3_aa: CASSLALGPQNYEQYF; cdr3_nt: TGCGCCAGCAGCTTGGCCCTAGGACCCCAGAACTACGAGCAGTACTTC
d_call: TRBD1; clone_size: NA; v_call: TRBV19; j_call: TRBJ1-4; cdr3_length: 16; cdr3_aa: CASTPSRTGFGEKLFF; cdr3_nt: TGTGCCAGTACCCCCTCTCGGACAGGGTTTGGCGAAAAACTGTTTTTT
d_call: NA; clone_size: NA; v_call: TRBV11-2; j_call: TRBJ1-5; cdr3_length: 13; cdr3_aa: CASSLELSQPQHF; cdr3_nt: TGTGCCAGCAGCTTAGAACTAAGTCAGCCCCAGCATTTT
d_call: NA; clone_size: few; v_call: TRBV10-3; j_call: TRBJ2-2; cdr3_length: 15; cdr3_aa: CAIRNRASNTGELFF; cdr3_nt: TGTGCCATCAGGAACCGGGCTTCGAACACCGGGGAGCTGTTTTTT
d_call: NA; clone_size: NA; v_call: TRBV9; j_call: TRBJ1-3; cdr3_length: 16; cdr3_aa: CASSVRDTGSGNTIYF; cdr3_nt: TGTGCCAGCAGCGTACGGGACACCGGCTCTGGAAACACCATATATTTT
d_call: NA; clone_size: NA; v_call: TRBV5-5; j_call: TRBJ1-5; cdr3_length: 12; cdr3_aa: CASSLAGTIGHF; cdr3_nt: TGTGCCAGCAGCTTGGCCGGGACAATCGGGCATTTT
d_call: NA; clone_size: NA; v_call: TRBV28; j_call: TRBJ1-4; cdr3_length: 16; cdr3_aa: CASSLSGPGTNEKLFF; cdr3_nt: TGTGCCAGCAGTTTATCCGGGCCGGGGACTAATGAAAAACTGTTTTTT
d_call: NA; clone_size: NA; v_call: TRBV11-2; j_call: TRBJ1-1; cdr3_length: 12; cdr3_aa: CASSIMVTEAFF; cdr3_nt: TGTGCCAGCTCTATTATGGTCACTGAAGCTTTCTTT
d_call: NA; clone_size: NA; v_call: TRBV19; j_call: TRBJ1-2; cdr3_length: 12; cdr3_aa: CASRTTGSGYTF; cdr3_nt: TGTGCCAGTAGGACTACAGGGTCTGGCTACACCTTC
d_call: TRBD2; clone_size: NA; v_call: TRBV7-9; j_call: TRBJ2-3; cdr3_length: 14; cdr3_aa: CASSGRGGADTQYF; cdr3_nt: TGTGCCAGCAGCGGACGGGGGGGTGCAGATACGCAGTATTTT
d_call: NA; clone_size: NA; v_call: TRBV10-1; j_call: TRBJ2-5; cdr3_length: 15; cdr3_aa: CASSESRAGEETQYF; cdr3_nt: TGCGCCAGCAGTGAGTCTCGGGCAGGGGAAGAGACCCAGTACTTC
d_call: TRBD2; clone_size: NA; v_call: TRBV9; j_call: TRBJ2-4; cdr3_length: 17; cdr3_aa: CASSQRPGRALENIQYF; cdr3_nt: TGTGCCAGCAGCCAACGACCCGGGAGGGCCCTAGAAAACATTCAGTACTTC
d_call: NA; clone_size: NA; v_call: TRBV5-4; j_call: TRBJ2-2; cdr3_length: 16; cdr3_aa: CASSPQGNPNTGELFF; cdr3_nt: TGTGCCAGCAGCCCTCAGGGTAATCCGAACACCGGGGAGCTGTTTTTT
d_call: TRBD1; clone_size: NA; v_call: TRBV7-3; j_call: TRBJ2-1; cdr3_length: 16; cdr3_aa: CASSFGPGQGANEQFF; cdr3_nt: TGTGCCAGCAGCTTCGGACCGGGACAGGGGGCGAATGAGCAGTTCTTC
d_call: NA; clone_size: once; v_call: TRBV2; j_call: TRBJ1-1; cdr3_length: 14; cdr3_aa: CASRRTGMNTEAFF; cdr3_nt: TGTGCCAGCAGACGCACCGGAATGAACACTGAAGCTTTCTTT
d_call: TRBD2; clone_size: NA; v_call: TRBV6-5; j_call: TRBJ2-7; cdr3_length: 13; cdr3_aa: CATVPGEGREQYF; cdr3_nt: TGTGCCACCGTCCCCGGGGAGGGGAGAGAGCAGTACTTC
d_call: NA; clone_size: NA; v_call: TRBV5-4; j_call: TRBJ1-3; cdr3_length: 15; cdr3_aa: CASSLVTFSGNTIYF; cdr3_nt: TGTGCCAGCAGCTTGGTGACTTTCTCTGGAAACACCATATATTTT
d_call: TRBD1; clone_size: NA; v_call: TRBV3-1/TRBV3-2; j_call: TRBJ2-2; cdr3_length: 17; cdr3_aa: CASSPGQGVAGTGELFF; cdr3_nt: TGTGCCAGCAGCCCAGGACAGGGGGTTGCGGGAACCGGGGAGCTGTTTTTT
d_call: NA; clone_size: once; v_call: TRBV4-1; j_call: TRBJ1-2; cdr3_length: 15; cdr3_aa: CASSQGAGRDYGYTF; cdr3_nt: TGCGCCAGCAGCCAAGGGGCGGGGCGCGACTATGGCTACACCTTC
d_call: NA; clone_size: NA; v_call: TRBV6-2/TRBV6-3; j_call: TRBJ1-3; cdr3_length: 13; cdr3_aa: CASSWVSGNTIYF; cdr3_nt: TGTGCCAGCAGTTGGGTCTCTGGAAACACCATATATTTT
d_call: NA; clone_size: NA; v_call: TRBV5-1; j_call: TRBJ2-1; cdr3_length: 15; cdr3_aa: CASSPAPQLGSEQFF; cdr3_nt: TGCGCCAGCAGCCCCGCCCCCCAACTAGGGAGTGAGCAGTTCTTC
d_call: TRBD1; clone_size: NA; v_call: TRBV5-1; j_call: TRBJ1-1; cdr3_length: 14; cdr3_aa: CASSSPGQGGGAFF; cdr3_nt: TGCGCCAGCAGCTCCCCCGGACAGGGCGGCGGGGCTTTCTTT
d_call: TRBD1; clone_size: few; v_call: TRBV7-9; j_call: TRBJ2-1; cdr3_length: 15; cdr3_aa: CASSSPGQTYNEQFF; cdr3_nt: TGTGCCAGCAGCTCTCCGGGACAGACCTACAATGAGCAGTTCTTC
d_call: NA; clone_size: NA; v_call: TRBV15; j_call: TRBJ2-2; cdr3_length: 15; cdr3_aa: CATSREQGRAGELFF; cdr3_nt: TGTGCCACCAGCAGAGAACAGGGACGGGCCGGGGAGCTGTTTTTT
d_call: NA; clone_size: NA; v_call: TRBV27; j_call: TRBJ2-7; cdr3_length: 13; cdr3_aa: CASSPRQNHEQYF; cdr3_nt: TGTGCCAGCAGTCCCCGACAGAACCACGAGCAGTACTTC
d_call: TRBD1; clone_size: NA; v_call: TRBV28; j_call: TRBJ2-7; cdr3_length: 14; cdr3_aa: CASVRDRASYEQYF; cdr3_nt: TGTGCCAGCGTTAGGGACAGGGCTTCCTACGAGCAGTACTTC